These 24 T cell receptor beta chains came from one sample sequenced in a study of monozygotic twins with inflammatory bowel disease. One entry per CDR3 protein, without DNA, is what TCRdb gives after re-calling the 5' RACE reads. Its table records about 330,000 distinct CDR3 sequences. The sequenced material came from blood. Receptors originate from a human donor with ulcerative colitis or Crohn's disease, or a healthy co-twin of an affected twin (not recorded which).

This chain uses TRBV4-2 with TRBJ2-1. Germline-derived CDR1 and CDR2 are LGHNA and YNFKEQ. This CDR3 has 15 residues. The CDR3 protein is CASSHPGDSYNEQFF.

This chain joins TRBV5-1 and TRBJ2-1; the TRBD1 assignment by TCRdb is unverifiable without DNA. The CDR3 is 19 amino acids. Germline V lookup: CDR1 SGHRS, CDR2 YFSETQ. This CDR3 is CASRQGGTGGSLAGNEQFF.

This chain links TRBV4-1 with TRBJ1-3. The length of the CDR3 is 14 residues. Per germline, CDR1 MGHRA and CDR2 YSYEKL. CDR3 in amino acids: CASTAKPAYNTIYF.

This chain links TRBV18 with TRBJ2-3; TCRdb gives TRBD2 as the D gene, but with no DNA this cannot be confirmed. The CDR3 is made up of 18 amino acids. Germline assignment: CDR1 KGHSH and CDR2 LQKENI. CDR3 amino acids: CASSPPVAGGRSTDTQYF.

The CDR3 sequence is CASSHEGSGANVLTF. The rearrangement links TRBV5-1 to TRBJ2-6. This CDR3 contains 15 residues. In germline, CDR1 is SGHRS, CDR2 YFSETQ.

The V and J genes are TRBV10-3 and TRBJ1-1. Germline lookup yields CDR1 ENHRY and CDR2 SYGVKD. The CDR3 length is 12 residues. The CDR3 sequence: CAISESGSEAFF.

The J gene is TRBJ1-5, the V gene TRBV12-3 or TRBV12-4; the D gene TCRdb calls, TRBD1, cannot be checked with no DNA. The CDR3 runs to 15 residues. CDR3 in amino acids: CASSPDRGLVQPQHF.

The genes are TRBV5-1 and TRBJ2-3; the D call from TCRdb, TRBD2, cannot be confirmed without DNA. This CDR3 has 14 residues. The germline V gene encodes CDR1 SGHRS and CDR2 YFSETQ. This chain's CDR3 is CASSSRLGSDTQYF.

The CDR3 protein is CASSLHGLNYGYTF. This rearrangement joins TRBV7-9 to TRBJ1-2. This CDR3 is built from 14 residues. Germline values: CDR1 SEHNR, CDR2 FQNEAQ (reference sequence).

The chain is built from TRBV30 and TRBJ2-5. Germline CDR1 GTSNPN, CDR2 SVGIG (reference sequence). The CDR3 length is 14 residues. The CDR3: CAWSYSRTQETQYF.

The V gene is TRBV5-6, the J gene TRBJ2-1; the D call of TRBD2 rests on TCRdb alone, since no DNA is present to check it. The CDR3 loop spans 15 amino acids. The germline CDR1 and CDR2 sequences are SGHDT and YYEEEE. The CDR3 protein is CASRLQRVRENEQFF.

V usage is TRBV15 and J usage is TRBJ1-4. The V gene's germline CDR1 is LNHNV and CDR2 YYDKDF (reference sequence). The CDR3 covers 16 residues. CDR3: CATSRARRGTNEKLFF.

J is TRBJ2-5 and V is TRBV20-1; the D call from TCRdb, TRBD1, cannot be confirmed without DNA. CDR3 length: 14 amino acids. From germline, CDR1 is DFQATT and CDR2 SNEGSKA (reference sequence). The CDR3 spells CSASIQESPGDQYF.

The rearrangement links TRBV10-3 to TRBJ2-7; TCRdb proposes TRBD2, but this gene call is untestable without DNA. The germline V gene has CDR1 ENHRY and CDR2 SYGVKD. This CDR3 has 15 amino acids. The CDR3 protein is CAISESLAGGPEQYF.

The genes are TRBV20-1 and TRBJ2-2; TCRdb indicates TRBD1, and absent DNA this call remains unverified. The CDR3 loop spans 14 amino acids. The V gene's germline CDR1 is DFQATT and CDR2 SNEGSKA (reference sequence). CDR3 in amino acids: CSASETGKAGELFF.

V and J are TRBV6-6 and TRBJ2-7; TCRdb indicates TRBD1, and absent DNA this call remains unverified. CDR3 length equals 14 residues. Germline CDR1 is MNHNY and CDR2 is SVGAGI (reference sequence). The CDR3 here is CASSIRTGGYEQYF.

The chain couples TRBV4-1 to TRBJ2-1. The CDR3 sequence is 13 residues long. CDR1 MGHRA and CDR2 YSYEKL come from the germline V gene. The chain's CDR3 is CASSPSVAVEQFF.

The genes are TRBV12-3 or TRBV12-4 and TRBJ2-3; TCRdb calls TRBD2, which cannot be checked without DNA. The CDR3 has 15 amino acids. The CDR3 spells CASSLPTSSTDTQYF.

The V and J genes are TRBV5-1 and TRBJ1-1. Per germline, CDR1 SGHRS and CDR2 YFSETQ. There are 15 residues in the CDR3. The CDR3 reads CASGRGTDMNTEAFF.

The CDR3 here is CASSLWSGNSPLHF. The V and J genes are TRBV7-2 and TRBJ1-6; the D gene TCRdb calls, TRBD1, cannot be checked with no DNA. The CDR3 extends over 14 amino acids. Per the germline V gene, CDR1 is SGHTA and CDR2 is FQGNSA.

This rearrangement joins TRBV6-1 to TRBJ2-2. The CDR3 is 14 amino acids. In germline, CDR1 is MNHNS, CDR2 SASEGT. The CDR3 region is CAIKHSLNTGELFF.

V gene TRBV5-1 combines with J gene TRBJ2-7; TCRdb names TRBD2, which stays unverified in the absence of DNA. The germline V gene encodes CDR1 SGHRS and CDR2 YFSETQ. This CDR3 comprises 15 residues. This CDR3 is CASSSTGGAIYEQYF.

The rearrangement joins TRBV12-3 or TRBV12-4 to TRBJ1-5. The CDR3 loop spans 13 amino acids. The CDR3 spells CASRRNSNQPQHF.

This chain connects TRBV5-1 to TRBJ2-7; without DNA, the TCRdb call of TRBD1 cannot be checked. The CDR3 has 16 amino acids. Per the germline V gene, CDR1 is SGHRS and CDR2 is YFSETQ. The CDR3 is CASSLTGGRNSYEQYF.